The 9 T cell receptor beta chains given below trace back to one sample, sequenced in a study of OX40 agonist ivuxolimab in advanced cancers. Profiled with immunoSEQ multiplex PCR; TCRdb holds only in-frame clones, not every one. The sample records about 42,000 clones, roughly 86% being singletons. Sequences were derived from CD4+ or CD8+ T cells sorted from blood, sampled in a trial of the OX40 agonist ivuxolimab. The receptors stem from an adult with an advanced solid tumor such as melanoma, head and neck, liver or kidney cancer.

The chain joins TRBV6-6 to TRBJ2-7; 7 bases match TRBD2. Germline CDR1 MNHNY, CDR2 SVGAGI (reference sequence). The CDR3 runs 14 residues. Unmatched junction bases numbered 5, after V lost 4 bases and J lost 2 bases. The CDR3 DNA is TGTGCCAGCAGTTTGGCTGGGGGGGCCTACGAGCAGTACTTC. Its protein product is CASSLAGGAYEQYF.

This rearrangement joins TRBV12-5 to TRBJ2-7; TRBD2 aligns across 8 bases. The ends lost 0 bases at V and 4 bases at J; junction bases unmatched: 2. The V gene's germline CDR1 is LGHNT and CDR2 FRNRAP. The CDR3 sequence is 14 residues long. The DNA of the CDR3 is TGTGCTAGTGGTTTGGTCGGGGGGGGTTACGAGCAGTACTTC. Translated, it gives CASGLVGGGYEQYF.

The rearrangement uses TRBV7-3 and TRBJ2-3; D perhaps matches TRBD1 (6 bases). From germline, CDR1 is SGHTA and CDR2 FQGTGA. V was clipped by 3 bases and J by 0 bases, with 13 bases between them. This CDR3 has 16 residues. CDR3 residues: CASSFQGHGSTDTQYF. In DNA form, the CDR3 reads TGTGCCAGCAGCTTTCAGGGGCACGGAAGCACAGATACGCAGTATTTT.

This chain uses TRBV4-1 with TRBJ1-1; D ambiguous. Germline CDR1 reads MGHRA; CDR2 reads YSYEKL. V was trimmed by 5 bases and J by 5 bases, leaving 15 bases between them. There are 14 residues in the CDR3. DNA for the CDR3: TGCGCCAGCAGCTCGACACGGTTTCGGACTGAAGCTTTCTTT. Translated, it gives CASSSTRFRTEAFF.

The CDR3 nucleotides read TGTGCCAGCAGCGTAGAGGGGGCGCACCAAGAGACCCAGTACTTC. Translating gives CASSVEGAHQETQYF. The chain joins TRBV9 to TRBJ2-5, with 7 bases identical to TRBD1. The germline V gene has CDR1 SGDLS and CDR2 YYNGEE. The trim removed 0 bases at V and 0 bases at J, leaving 2 bases unmatched. There are 15 residues in the CDR3. The full variable domain, in which reference TRBV9 and TRBJ2-5 provide the parts outside the CDR3, is DSGVTQTPKHLITATGQRVTLRCSPRSGDLSVYWYQQSLDQGLQFLIQYYNGEERAKGNILERFSAQQFPDLHSELNLSSLELGDSALYFCASSVEGAHQETQYFGPGTRLLVL.

The chain has TRBV28 and TRBJ1-3; D is possibly TRBD1 (6 bases). Germline assignment: CDR1 MDHEN and CDR2 SYDVKM. Trimming cost V 6 bases and J 3 bases, with 15 bases left between them. The CDR3 runs to 15 residues. For the CDR3, the DNA is TGTGCCAGCAGAGGTCGGGGGGCTCTTGGAAACACCATATATTTT. Protein product: CASRGRGALGNTIYF.

The chain recombines TRBV4-1 with TRBJ2-1; TRBD1 matches 7 bases. Germline V CDR1 and CDR2: MGHRA, YSYEKL. This CDR3 has 15 amino acids. Trimming removed 3 bases from V and 3 bases from J; junction bases left unmatched: 5. CDR3 coding DNA: TGCGCCAGCAGCCAGGCTCGGGACAGCTACAATGAGCAGTTCTTC. Translating it yields CASSQARDSYNEQFF.

The genes are TRBV10-2 and TRBJ2-1; tentative D call: TRBD2 (6 bases). The CDR3 is 15 amino acids. With 3 bases removed from V and 6 bases from J, the gap between germline ends came to 15 bases. The germline gives CDR1 WSHSY, CDR2 SAAADI. CDR3 DNA: TGCGCCAGCAGTGAATACGCCGCCGGGGGCAATGAGCAGTTCTTC. This codes for CASSEYAAGGNEQFF.

V gene TRBV9 combines with J gene TRBJ1-1; D not certain. Trimming left V 4 bases short and J 4 bases short, with 14 bases between. The CDR3 totals 14 residues. Looked up from germline, CDR1 is SGDLS and CDR2 is YYNGEE. CDR3 protein: CASSPPTPSTEAFF. In DNA, the CDR3 is TGTGCCAGCAGCCCTCCGACTCCATCCACTGAAGCTTTCTTT.